This T cell receptor (beta chain) was identified in a study of blood T cell repertoires in COVID-19. Study as a whole: COVID-19 samples, acute and convalescent, were from the United States, Italy and Spain.

The CDR3 has 14 amino acids. V shed 5 bases and J 6 bases; nucleotides not matched to a gene: 8. Germline-derived CDR1 and CDR2 are SGHTA and FQGNSA. Generated by immunoSEQ multiplex PCR, the TCRdb table keeps only in-frame clones and is missing some. The sample consists of about 240,000 clones, approximately 82% of them appearing once. The receptor was derived from a man aged 30-40 years who had recovered from COVID-19. V and J are TRBV7-2 and TRBJ2-7, with 9 bases aligning to TRBD2. The material sequenced was peripheral blood. CDR3 protein: CASSLNRRGGEQYF. The DNA for the CDR3 is TGTGCCAGCAGCCTTAACCGGCGGGGGGGCGAGCAGTACTTC. The full variable domain, its missing parts supplied by reference TRBV7-2 and TRBJ2-7, is GAGVSQSPSNKVTEKGKDVELRCDPISGHTALYWYRQSLGQGLEFLIYFQGNSAPDKSGLPSDRFSAERTGGSVSTLTIQRTQQEDSAVYLCASSLNRRGGEQYFGPGTRLTVT.